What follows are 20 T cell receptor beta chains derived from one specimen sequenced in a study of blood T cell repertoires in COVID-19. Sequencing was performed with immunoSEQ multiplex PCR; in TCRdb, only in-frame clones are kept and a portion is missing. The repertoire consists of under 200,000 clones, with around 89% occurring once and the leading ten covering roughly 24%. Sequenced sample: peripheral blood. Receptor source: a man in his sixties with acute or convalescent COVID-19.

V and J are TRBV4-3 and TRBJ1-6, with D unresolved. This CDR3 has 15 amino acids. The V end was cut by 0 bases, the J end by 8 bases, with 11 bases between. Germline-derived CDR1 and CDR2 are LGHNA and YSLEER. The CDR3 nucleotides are TGCGCCAGCAGCCAAGATATTATAAATTATTCACCCCTCCACTTT. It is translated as CASSQDIINYSPLHF.

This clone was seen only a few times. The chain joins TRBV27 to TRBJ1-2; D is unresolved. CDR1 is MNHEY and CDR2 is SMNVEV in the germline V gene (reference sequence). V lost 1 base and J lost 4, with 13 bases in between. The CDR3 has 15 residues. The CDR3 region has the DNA TGTGCCAGCAGTTTATTGCGGAGTGGTACCTATGGCTACACCTTC. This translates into CASSLLRSGTYGYTF.

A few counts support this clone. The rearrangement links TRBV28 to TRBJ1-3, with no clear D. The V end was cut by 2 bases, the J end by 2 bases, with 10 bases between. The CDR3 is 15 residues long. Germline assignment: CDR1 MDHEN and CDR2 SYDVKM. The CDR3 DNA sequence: TGTGCCAGCAGTTTAGATCAGCGGGCTGGAAACACCATATATTTT. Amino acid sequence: CASSLDQRAGNTIYF.

CDR3 DNA sequence: TGTGCCAGCAGCTCGCTCGGGGGAGAGACCCAGTACTTC. As protein: CASSSLGGETQYF. The chain recombines TRBV5-6 with TRBJ2-5; D is perhaps TRBD2 (6 bases). V lost 3 bases to trimming and J lost 4 bases, with 10 bases between them. Germline V CDR1 and CDR2: SGHDT, YYEEEE. The CDR3 spans 13 residues.

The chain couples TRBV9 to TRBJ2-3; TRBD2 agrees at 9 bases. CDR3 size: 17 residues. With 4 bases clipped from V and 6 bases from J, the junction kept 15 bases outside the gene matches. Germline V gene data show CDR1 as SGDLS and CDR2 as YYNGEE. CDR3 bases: TGTGCCAGCAGCCAAGAGGAGGCGGGGGGGCCTGGTGATACGCAGTATTTT. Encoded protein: CASSQEEAGGPGDTQYF.

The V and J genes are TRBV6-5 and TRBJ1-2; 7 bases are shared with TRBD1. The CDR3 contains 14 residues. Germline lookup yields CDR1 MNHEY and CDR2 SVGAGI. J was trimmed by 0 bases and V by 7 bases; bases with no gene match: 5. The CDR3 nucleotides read TGTGCCAGCACCAGGACAGGACCTAACTATGGCTACACCTTC. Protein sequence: CASTRTGPNYGYTF.

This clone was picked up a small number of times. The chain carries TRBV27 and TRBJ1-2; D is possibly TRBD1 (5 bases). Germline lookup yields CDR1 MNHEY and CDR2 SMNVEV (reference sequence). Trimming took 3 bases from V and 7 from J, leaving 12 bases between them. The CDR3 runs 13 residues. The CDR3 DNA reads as TGTGCCAGCAGTTTGCTAGGGACTGGTGGCTACACCTTC. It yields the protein CASSLLGTGGYTF.

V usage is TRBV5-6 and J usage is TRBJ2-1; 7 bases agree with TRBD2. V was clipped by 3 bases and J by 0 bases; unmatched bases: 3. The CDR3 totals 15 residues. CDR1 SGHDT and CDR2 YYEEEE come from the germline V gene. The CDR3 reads CASSSGGYSYNEQFF. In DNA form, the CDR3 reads TGTGCCAGCAGCTCGGGGGGTTACTCCTACAATGAGCAGTTCTTC.

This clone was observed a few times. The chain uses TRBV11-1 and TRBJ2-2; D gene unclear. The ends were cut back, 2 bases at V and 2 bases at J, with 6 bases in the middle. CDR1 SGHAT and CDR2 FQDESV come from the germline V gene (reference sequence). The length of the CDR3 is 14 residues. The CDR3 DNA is TGTGCCAGCAGCTTATCAGAAAACACCGGGGAGCTGTTTTTT. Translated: CASSLSENTGELFF.

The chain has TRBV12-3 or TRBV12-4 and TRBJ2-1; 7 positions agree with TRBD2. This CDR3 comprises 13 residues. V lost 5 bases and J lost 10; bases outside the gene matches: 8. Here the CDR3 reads CASSPLSSGEQFF. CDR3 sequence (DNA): TGTGCCAGCAGTCCCCTCAGTAGCGGGGAGCAGTTCTTC.

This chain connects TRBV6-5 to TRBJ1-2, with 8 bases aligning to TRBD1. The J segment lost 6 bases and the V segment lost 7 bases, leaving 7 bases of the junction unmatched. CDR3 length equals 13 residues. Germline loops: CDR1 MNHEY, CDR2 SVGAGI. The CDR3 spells CASTLDRVNGYTF. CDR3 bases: TGTGCCAGCACCCTGGACAGGGTGAATGGCTACACCTTC.

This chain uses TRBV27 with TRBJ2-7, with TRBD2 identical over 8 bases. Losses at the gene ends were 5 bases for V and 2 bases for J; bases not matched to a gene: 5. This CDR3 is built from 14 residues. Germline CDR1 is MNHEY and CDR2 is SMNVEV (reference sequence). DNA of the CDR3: TGTGCCAGCAGTCCTCGGGAGGGCCCCTACGAGCAGTACGTC. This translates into CASSPREGPYEQYV.

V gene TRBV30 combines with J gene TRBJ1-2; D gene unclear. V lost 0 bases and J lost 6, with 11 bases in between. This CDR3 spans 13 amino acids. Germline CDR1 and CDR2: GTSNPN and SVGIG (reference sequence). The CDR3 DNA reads TGTGCCTGGAGTGTGGCGGAGTGGGATGGCTACACCTTC. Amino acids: CAWSVAEWDGYTF.

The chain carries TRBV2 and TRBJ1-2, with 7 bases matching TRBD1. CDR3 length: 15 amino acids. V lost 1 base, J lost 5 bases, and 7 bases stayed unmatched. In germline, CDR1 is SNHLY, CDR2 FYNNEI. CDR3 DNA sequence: TGTGCCAGCAGTGAAGGCAGGGGGTGGATGTATGGCTACACCTTC. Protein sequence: CASSEGRGWMYGYTF.

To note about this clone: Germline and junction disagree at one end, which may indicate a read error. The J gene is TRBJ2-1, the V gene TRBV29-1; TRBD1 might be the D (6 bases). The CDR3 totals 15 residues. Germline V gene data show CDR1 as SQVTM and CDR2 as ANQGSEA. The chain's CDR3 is CSVEERGRSFNEQFF. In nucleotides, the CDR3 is TGCAGCGTTGAAGAGAGGGGGAGATCCTTCAATGAGCAGTTCTTC.

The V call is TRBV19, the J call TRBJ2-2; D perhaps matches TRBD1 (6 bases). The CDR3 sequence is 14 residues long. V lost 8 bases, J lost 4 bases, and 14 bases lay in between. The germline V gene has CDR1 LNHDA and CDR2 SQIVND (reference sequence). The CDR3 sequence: CASLVARGTGELFF. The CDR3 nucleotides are TGTGCCAGTCTCGTGGCCAGGGGCACCGGGGAGCTGTTTTTT.

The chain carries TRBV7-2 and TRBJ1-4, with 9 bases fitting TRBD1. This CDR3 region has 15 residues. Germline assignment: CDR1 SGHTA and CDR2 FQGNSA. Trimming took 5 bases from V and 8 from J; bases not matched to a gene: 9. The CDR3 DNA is TGTGCCAGCAGCGCCTGGACAGGGGTCGGCGAAAAACTGTTTTTT. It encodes CASSAWTGVGEKLFF.

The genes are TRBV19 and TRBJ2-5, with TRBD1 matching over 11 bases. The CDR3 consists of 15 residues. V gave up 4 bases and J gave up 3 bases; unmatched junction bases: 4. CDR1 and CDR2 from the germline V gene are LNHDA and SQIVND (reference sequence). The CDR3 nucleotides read TGTGCCAGTAGTACCCGGGACAGGGGGGAAGAGACCCAGTACTTC. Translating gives CASSTRDRGEETQYF.

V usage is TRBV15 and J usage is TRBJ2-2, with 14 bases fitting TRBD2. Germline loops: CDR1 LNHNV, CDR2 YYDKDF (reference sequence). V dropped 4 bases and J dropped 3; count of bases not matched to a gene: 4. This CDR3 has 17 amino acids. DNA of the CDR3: TGTGCCACCAGCAACGGACTAGCGGGGGGCGACACCGGGGAGCTGTTTTTT. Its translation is CATSNGLAGGDTGELFF. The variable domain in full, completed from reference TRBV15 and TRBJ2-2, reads DAMVIQNPRYQVTQFGKPVTLSCSQTLNHNVMYWYQQKSSQAPKLLFHYYDKDFNNEADTPDNFQSRRPNTSFCFLDIRSPGLGDTAMYLCATSNGLAGGDTGELFFGEGSRLTVL.

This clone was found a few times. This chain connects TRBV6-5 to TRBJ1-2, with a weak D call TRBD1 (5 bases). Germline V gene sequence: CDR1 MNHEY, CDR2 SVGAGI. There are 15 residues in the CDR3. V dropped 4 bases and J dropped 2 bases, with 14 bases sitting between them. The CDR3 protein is CASSSGGGVNYGYTF. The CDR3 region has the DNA TGTGCCAGCAGTTCCGGCGGGGGTGTGAACTATGGCTACACCTTC.